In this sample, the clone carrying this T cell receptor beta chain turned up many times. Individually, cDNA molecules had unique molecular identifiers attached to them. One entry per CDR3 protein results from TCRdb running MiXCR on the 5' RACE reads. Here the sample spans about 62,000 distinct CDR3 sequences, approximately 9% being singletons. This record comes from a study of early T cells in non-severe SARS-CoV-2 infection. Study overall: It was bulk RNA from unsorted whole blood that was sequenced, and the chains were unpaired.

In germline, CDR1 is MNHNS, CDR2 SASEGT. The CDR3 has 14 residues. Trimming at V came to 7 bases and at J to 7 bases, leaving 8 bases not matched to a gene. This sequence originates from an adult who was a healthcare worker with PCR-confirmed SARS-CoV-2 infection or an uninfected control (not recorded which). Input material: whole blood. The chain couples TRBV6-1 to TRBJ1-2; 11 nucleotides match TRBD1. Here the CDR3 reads CASIAGTGGFGYTF. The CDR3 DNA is TGTGCCAGCATCGCCGGGACAGGGGGATTTGGCTACACCTTC.